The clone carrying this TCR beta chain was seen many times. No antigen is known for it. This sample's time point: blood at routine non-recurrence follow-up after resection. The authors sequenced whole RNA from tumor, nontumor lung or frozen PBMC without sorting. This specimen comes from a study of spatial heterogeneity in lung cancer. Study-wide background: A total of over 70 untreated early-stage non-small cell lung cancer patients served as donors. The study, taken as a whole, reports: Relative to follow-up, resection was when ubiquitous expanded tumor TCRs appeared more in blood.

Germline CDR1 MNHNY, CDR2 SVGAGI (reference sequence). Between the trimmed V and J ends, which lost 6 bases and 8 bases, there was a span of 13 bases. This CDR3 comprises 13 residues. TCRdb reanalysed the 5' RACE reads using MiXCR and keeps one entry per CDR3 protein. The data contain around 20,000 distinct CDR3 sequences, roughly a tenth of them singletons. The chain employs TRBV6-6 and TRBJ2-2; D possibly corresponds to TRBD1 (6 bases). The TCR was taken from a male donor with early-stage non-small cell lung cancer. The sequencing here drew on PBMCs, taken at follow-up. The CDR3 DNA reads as TGTGCCAGCAGCGGACAGCGAATTGGGGAGCTGTTTTTT. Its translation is CASSGQRIGELFF.